This TCR beta chain was captured by sequencing in a study of T-cell reconstitution after alpha-beta-depleted transplantation in children. This clonotype was observed at least ten times. This CDR3 comprises 15 residues. Trimming took 4 bases from V and 1 from J; bases not matched to a gene: 6. CDR1 and CDR2 (germline): LGHNT, FRNRAP. Preparing the TCRbeta library involved the use of unique molecular identifiers. A single record per CDR3 protein comes from TCRdb applying MiXCR to the PCR reads. The repertoire holds about 130,000 distinct CDR3 sequences, about 9.5% seen once, with about 24% in the top ten.

This specimen was PBMCs, mostly from graft donor cells, taken 180 days after TCRalphabeta/CD19-depleted stem cell transplant. The chain combines TRBV12-5 with TRBJ2-5; 7 bases are shared with TRBD2. This receptor was taken from a girl under three years old who had a stem cell transplant for combined immunodeficiency, so the T cells may come from the graft donor. This CDR3 reads CASGSQPSGQETQYF. The CDR3 DNA reads as TGTGCTAGTGGTTCCCAACCTAGCGGCCAAGAGACCCAGTACTTC. The full variable domain, with the rest looked up from reference TRBV12-5 and TRBJ2-5, is DARVTQTPRHKVTEMGQEVTMRCQPILGHNTVFWYRQTMMQGLELLAYFRNRAPLDDSGMPKDRFSAEMPDATLATLKIQPSEPRDSAVYFCASGSQPSGQETQYFGPGTRLLVL.